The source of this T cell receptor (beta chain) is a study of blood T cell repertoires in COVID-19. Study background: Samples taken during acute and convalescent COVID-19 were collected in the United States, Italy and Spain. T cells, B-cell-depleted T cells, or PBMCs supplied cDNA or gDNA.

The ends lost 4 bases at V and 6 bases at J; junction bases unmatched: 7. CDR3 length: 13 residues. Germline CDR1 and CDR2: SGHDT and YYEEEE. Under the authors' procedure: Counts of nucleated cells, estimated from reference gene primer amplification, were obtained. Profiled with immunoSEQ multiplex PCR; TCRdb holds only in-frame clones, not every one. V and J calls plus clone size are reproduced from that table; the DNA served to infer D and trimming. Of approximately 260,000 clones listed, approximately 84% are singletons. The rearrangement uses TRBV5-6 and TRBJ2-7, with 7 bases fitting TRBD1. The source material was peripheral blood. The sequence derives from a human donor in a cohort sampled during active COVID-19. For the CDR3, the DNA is TGTGCCAGCAGCCCACAGGGGTTGGGCGAGCAGTACTTC. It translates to CASSPQGLGEQYF.